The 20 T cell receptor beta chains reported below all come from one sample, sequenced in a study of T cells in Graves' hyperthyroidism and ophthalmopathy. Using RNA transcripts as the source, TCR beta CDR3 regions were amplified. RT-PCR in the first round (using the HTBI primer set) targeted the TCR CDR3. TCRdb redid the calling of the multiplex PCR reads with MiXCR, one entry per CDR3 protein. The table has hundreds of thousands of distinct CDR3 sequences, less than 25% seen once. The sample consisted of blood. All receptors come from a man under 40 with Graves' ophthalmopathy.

The DNA of the CDR3 is TGTGCCAGCACCCCGGGACTAATTGGTTCCGGGGAGCTGTTTTTT. Translated, it gives CASTPGLIGSGELFF. The chain combines TRBV11-2 with TRBJ2-2; TRBD2 matches at 7 bases. V was clipped by 7 bases and J by 6 bases; unmatched bases: 11. There are 15 residues in the CDR3. The germline V gene has CDR1 SGHAT and CDR2 FQNNGV.

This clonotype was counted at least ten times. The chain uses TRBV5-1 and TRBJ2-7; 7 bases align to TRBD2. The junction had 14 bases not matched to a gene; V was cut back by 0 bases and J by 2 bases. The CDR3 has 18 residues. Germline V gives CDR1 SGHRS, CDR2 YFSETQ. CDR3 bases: TGCGCCAGCAGCTTGGAAATGGGGAGCGGGACTACCACCTACGAGCAGTACTTC. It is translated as CASSLEMGSGTTTYEQYF.

The DNA of the CDR3 is TGCAGTGCCCCGGGACTAGCTGAGGCCGGGGAGCTGTTTTTT. This gives the protein CSAPGLAEAGELFF. V is TRBV20-1 and J is TRBJ2-2; 9 bases fit TRBD2. In germline, CDR1 is DFQATT, CDR2 SNEGSKA (reference sequence). The CDR3 length is 14 residues. Trimming removed 6 bases from V and 6 bases from J; junction bases left unmatched: 8.

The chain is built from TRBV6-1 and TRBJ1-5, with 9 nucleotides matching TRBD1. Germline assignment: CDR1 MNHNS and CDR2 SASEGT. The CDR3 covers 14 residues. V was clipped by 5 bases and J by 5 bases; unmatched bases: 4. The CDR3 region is CASSTGGVYQPQHF. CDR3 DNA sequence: TGTGCCAGCAGTACAGGGGGCGTATATCAGCCCCAGCATTTT.

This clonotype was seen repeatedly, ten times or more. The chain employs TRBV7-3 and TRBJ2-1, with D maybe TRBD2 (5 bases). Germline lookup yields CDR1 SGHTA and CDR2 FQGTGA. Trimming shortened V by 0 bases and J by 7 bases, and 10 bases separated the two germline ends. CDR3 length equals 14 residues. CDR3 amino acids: CASSLTGAWNEQFF. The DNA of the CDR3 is TGTGCCAGCAGCTTAACGGGAGCTTGGAATGAGCAGTTCTTC.

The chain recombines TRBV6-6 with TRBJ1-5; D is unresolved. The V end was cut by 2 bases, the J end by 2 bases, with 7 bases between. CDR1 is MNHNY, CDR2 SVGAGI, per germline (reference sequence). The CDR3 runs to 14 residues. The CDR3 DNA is TGTGCCAGCAGTTACCTGGACGGCAATCAGCCCCAGCATTTT. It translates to CASSYLDGNQPQHF.

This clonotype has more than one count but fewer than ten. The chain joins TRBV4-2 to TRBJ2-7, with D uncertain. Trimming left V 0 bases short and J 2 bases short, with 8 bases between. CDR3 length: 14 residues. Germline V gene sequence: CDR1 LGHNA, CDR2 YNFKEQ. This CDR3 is CASSQDLGTYEQYF. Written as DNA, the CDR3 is TGTGCCAGCAGCCAAGATCTGGGGACCTACGAGCAGTACTTC.

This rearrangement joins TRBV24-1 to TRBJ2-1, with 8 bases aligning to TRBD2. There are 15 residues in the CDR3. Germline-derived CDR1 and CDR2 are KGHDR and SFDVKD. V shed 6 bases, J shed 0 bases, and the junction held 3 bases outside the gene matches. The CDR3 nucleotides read TGTGCCACCAGTAGAGCGGGGGCCTCCTACAATGAGCAGTTCTTC. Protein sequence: CATSRAGASYNEQFF.

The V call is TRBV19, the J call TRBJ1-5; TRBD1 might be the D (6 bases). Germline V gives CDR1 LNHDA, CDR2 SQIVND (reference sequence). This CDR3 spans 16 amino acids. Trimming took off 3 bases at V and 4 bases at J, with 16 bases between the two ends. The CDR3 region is CASSIPTRGRNQPQHF. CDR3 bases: TGTGCCAGTAGTATTCCAACCAGGGGTAGGAATCAGCCCCAGCATTTT. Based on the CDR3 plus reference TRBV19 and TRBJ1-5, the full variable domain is DGGITQSPKYLFRKEGQNVTLSCEQNLNHDAMYWYRQDPGQGLRLIYYSQIVNDFQKGDIAEGYSVSREKKESFPLTVTSAQKNPTAFYLCASSIPTRGRNQPQHFGDGTRLSIL.

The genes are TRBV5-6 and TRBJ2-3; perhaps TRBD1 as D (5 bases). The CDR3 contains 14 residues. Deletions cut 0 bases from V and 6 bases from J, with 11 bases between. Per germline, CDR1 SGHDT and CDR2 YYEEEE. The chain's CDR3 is CASSLVTAGDTQYF. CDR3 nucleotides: TGTGCCAGCAGCTTGGTTACCGCAGGGGATACGCAGTATTTT.

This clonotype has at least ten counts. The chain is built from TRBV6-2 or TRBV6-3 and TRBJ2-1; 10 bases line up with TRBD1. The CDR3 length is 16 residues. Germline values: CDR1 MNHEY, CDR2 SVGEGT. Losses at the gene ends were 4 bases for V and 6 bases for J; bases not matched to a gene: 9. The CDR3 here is CASSSLGQGVSNEQFF. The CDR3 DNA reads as TGTGCCAGCAGTTCACTAGGACAGGGGGTATCCAATGAGCAGTTCTTC.

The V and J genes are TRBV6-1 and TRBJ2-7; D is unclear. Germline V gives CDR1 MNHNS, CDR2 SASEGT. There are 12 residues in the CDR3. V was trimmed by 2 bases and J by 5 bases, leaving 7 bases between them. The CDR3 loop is CASSEYRNEQYF. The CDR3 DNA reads TGTGCCAGCAGTGAATACCGGAACGAGCAGTACTTC.

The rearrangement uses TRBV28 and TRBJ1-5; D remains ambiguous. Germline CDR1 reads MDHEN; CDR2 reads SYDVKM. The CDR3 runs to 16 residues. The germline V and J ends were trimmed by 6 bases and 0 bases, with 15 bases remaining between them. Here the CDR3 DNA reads TGTGCCAGCAGCCAAGAGCGGGATCGTAGCAATCAGCCCCAGCATTTT. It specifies CASSQERDRSNQPQHF.

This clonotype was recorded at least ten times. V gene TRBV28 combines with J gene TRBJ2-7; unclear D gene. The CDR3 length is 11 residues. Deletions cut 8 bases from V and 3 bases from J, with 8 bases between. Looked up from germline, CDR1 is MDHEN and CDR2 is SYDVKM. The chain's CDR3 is CASRVNYEQYF. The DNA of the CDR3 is TGTGCCAGCCGAGTAAACTACGAGCAGTACTTC.

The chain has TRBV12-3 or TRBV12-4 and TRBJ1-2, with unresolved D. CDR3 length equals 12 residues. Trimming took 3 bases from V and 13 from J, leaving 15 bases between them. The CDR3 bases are TGTGCCAGCAGTTTGGCGCGCAGCCGGGCCACCTTC. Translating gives CASSLARSRATF.

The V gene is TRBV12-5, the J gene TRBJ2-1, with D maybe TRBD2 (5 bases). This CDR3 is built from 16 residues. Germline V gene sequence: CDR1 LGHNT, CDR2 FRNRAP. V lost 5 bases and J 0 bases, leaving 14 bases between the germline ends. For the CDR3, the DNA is TGTGCTAGTGGTCCTGGGGAGAAGAGCTCCTACAATGAGCAGTTCTTC. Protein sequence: CASGPGEKSSYNEQFF.

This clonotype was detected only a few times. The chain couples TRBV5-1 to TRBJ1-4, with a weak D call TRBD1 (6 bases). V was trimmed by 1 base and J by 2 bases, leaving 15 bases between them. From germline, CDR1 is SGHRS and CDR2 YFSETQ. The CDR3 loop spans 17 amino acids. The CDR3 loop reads CASSLTFNRVTNEKLFF. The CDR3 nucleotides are TGCGCCAGCAGCTTGACATTTAACAGGGTGACTAATGAAAAACTGTTTTTT.

This chain's CDR3 is CASSLLWEGDEQFF. Here the CDR3 DNA reads TGTGCCAGCAGCTTACTGTGGGAGGGGGATGAGCAGTTCTTC. The V call is TRBV7-9, the J call TRBJ2-1; a possible D gene is TRBD2 (7 bases). Germline V lookup: CDR1 SEHNR, CDR2 FQNEAQ (reference sequence). The CDR3 length is 14 residues. With 2 bases removed from V and 8 bases from J, the gap between germline ends came to 13 bases.

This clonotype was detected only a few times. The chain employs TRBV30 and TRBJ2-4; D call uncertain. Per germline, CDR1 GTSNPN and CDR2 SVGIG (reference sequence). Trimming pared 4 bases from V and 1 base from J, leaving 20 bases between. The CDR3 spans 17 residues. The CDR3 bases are TGTGCCTGGACTCCCCCGGTCGGTCTTTTGGCCAAAAACATTCAGTACTTC. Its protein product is CAWTPPVGLLAKNIQYF.

CDR3 nucleotide sequence: TGTGCCAGCAGCCAACCCCTAGAGTACGAGCAGTACTTC. Translation: CASSQPLEYEQYF. V and J are TRBV28 and TRBJ2-7, with D unclear. Germline-derived CDR1 and CDR2 are MDHEN and SYDVKM. The CDR3 is 13 amino acids. With 6 bases removed from V and 4 bases from J, the gap between germline ends came to 13 bases.